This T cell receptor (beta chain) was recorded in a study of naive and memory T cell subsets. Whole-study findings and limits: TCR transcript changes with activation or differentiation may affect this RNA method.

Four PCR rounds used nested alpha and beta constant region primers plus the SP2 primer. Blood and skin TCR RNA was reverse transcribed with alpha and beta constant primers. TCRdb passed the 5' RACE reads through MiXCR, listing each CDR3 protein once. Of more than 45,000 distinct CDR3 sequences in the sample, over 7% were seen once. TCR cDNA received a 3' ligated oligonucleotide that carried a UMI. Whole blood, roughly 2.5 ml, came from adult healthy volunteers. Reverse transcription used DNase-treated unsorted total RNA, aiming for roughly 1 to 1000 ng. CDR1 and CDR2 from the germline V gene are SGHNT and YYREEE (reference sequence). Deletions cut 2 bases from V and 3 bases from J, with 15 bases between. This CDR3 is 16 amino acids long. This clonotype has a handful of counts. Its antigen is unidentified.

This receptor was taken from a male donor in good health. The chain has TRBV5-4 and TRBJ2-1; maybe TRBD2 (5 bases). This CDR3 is CASSFPGLTNYNEQFF. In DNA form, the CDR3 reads TGTGCCAGCAGCTTTCCCGGACTTACGAACTACAATGAGCAGTTCTTC.